This entry features one TCR beta chain sequence. The antigen remains unidentified. The germline V gene encodes CDR1 SQVTM and CDR2 ANQGSEA. The CDR3 sequence is 13 residues long. The sample comes from a study of CXCR3-negative and CXCR3-positive naive CD8 T cells. Study-level background: Sequencing yielded 120 million to 150 million TRB reads, roughly 1.5 +/- 0.3 million per library. Whole-study findings and limits: CXCR3-positive naive cells had more hydrophobic TRB CDR3s than CXCR3-negative naive cells. Similar TRBV-TRBJ gene usage was seen in naive CXCR3-negative and CXCR3-positive cells, but not in memory cells. Naive subsets were similarly diverse, while memory CD8+ repertoires were much less diverse.

The libraries of TRB cDNA were constructed through 5' RACE using UMI labels. From its re-call of the 5' RACE reads, TCRdb lists each CDR3 protein once, without DNA. Here the sample table reports about 6,700 distinct CDR3 sequences. The receptor's source is a human donor in good health. Some clones in this sample may be carry-over from other donors' samples. The sequenced material came from naive CXCR3+ CD8+ T cells from blood. Subset in this sample: CD45RO-CCR7+CD27+CD95- naive CD8+ T cells expressing CXCR3 (TNR3+). The genes are TRBV29-1 and TRBJ2-7; TCRdb reports TRBD1, a call that lacks DNA to check it against. CDR3 amino acids: CSVGSLGAYEQYF.